Listed below are T cell receptor beta chains from one sample, sequenced in a study of CD8 T cells in ankylosing spondylitis. In TCRdb, the 5' RACE reads were re-called with MiXCR into one record per CDR3 protein. The sample includes approximately 140,000 distinct CDR3 sequences, approximately 9.9% seen only once; the top ten take 3% to 4%. Sequencing used blood, either unsorted or a sorted T cell fraction (not recorded which). Receptors originate from a male donor with ankylosing spondylitis or in good health (not recorded which). The CDR3 runs from the conserved cysteine through the conserved F or W. D genes are given only for firm matches. Clone sizes are given selectively: once, few, many, or a class where the clone is expanded.

size: many
V: TRBV20-1
D: TRBD1
J: TRBJ2-5
CDR3: CSAPTGAGETQYF
DNA: TGCAGTGCCCCGACAGGGGCGGGGGAGACCCAGTACTTC

size: many
V: TRBV12-3/TRBV12-4
D: -
J: TRBJ2-2
CDR3: CASSRGEVPTGELFF
DNA: TGTGCCAGCAGTAGGGGGGAAGTGCCCACCGGGGAGCTGTTTTTT

size: few
V: TRBV20-1
D: TRBD2
J: TRBJ2-7
CDR3: CSARERTSGRISYEQYF
DNA: TGCAGTGCTAGAGAGAGGACTAGCGGGAGGATCTCCTACGAGCAGTACTTC

size: few
V: TRBV7-2
D: TRBD2
J: TRBJ2-7
CDR3: CASSRSGSDSYEQYF
DNA: TGTGCCAGCAGCCGTAGCGGGAGTGACTCCTACGAGCAGTACTTC

size: many
V: TRBV27
D: TRBD2
J: TRBJ2-7
CDR3: CASSFSPTGTSGYEQYF
DNA: TGTGCCAGCAGTTTTTCCCCGACCGGGACTAGCGGTTACGAGCAGTACTTC

size: many
V: TRBV4-3
D: -
J: TRBJ2-1
CDR3: CASSQDRESSYNEQFF
DNA: TGCGCCAGCAGCCAAGACAGGGAAAGCTCCTACAATGAGCAGTTCTTC

size: -
V: TRBV12-3/TRBV12-4
D: -
J: TRBJ2-7
CDR3: CASSFSTTYEQYF
DNA: TGTGCCAGCAGTTTTTCTACCACATACGAGCAGTACTTC

size: -
V: TRBV12-3/TRBV12-4
D: TRBD2
J: TRBJ2-7
CDR3: CASSPRLAGRDYEQYF
DNA: TGTGCCAGCAGTCCCCGACTAGCGGGACGGGACTACGAGCAGTACTTC

size: many
V: TRBV7-6
D: TRBD2
J: TRBJ2-1
CDR3: CASSSTSGRVGNKFF
DNA: TGTGCCAGCAGCTCTACTAGCGGGAGAGTGGGGAACAAGTTCTTC

size: many
V: TRBV5-5
D: -
J: TRBJ1-5
CDR3: CASSLRPDQPQHF
DNA: TGTGCCAGCAGCTTGCGGCCAGATCAGCCCCAGCATTTT

size: -
V: TRBV25-1
D: -
J: TRBJ2-7
CDR3: CASSAGGGEQYF
DNA: TGTGCCAGCAGTGCCGGGGGCGGCGAGCAGTACTTC

size: many
V: TRBV20-1
D: -
J: TRBJ2-5
CDR3: CSATPLLSQETQYF
DNA: TGCAGTGCAACACCCTTATTGAGCCAAGAGACCCAGTACTTC

size: many
V: TRBV7-2
D: -
J: TRBJ2-4
CDR3: CASSFNARDQGIQYF
DNA: TGTGCCAGCAGCTTTAACGCGCGGGACCAGGGCATTCAGTACTTC

size: -
V: TRBV20-1
D: TRBD1
J: TRBJ2-1
CDR3: CSARQNLGDRSYNEQFF
DNA: TGCAGTGCTAGACAGAACCTTGGGGACAGATCCTACAATGAGCAGTTCTTC

size: many
V: TRBV12-3/TRBV12-4
D: TRBD1
J: TRBJ1-1
CDR3: CASRKPGQYTEAFF
DNA: TGTGCCAGCAGGAAGCCGGGACAGTACACTGAAGCTTTCTTT

size: many
V: TRBV20-1
D: -
J: TRBJ2-1
CDR3: CSARSRALLNEQFF
DNA: TGCAGTGCTAGAAGCAGGGCCCTCTTGAATGAGCAGTTCTTC

size: many
V: TRBV5-1
D: -
J: TRBJ1-5
CDR3: CASSLVGGNQPQHF
DNA: TGCGCCAGCAGCTTGGTGGGTGGCAATCAGCCCCAGCATTTT

size: many
V: TRBV5-1
D: -
J: TRBJ2-1
CDR3: CASSLVATGPNEQFF
DNA: TGCGCCAGCAGCTTAGTAGCGACCGGCCCCAATGAGCAGTTCTTC

size: -
V: TRBV5-5
D: -
J: TRBJ2-1
CDR3: CASSLGTGQFF
DNA: TGTGCCAGCAGCTTGGGGACGGGACAGTTCTTC

size: many
V: TRBV12-3/TRBV12-4
D: -
J: TRBJ2-1
CDR3: CASCGDLGLASYNEQFF
DNA: TGTGCCAGCTGTGGGGATTTGGGGCTAGCGAGTTACAATGAGCAGTTCTTC

size: -
V: TRBV5-5
D: -
J: TRBJ1-5
CDR3: CASSGGDGGLSNQPQHF
DNA: TGTGCCAGCAGCGGCGGGGATGGGGGGCTTAGCAATCAGCCCCAGCATTTT

size: many
V: TRBV7-2
D: TRBD1
J: TRBJ2-4
CDR3: CASSKTGGQNIQYF
DNA: TGTGCCAGCAGCAAGACAGGGGGGCAAAACATTCAGTACTTC

size: many
V: TRBV5-1
D: TRBD1
J: TRBJ1-2
CDR3: CASSLTAGQGAHGYTF
DNA: TGCGCCAGCAGCTTGACTGCGGGCCAGGGGGCTCATGGCTACACCTTC

size: -
V: TRBV12-3/TRBV12-4
D: -
J: TRBJ1-5
CDR3: CASSFQLAGIQPQHF
DNA: TGTGCCAGCAGTTTCCAACTGGCAGGGATCCAGCCCCAGCATTTT

size: many
V: TRBV11-2
D: -
J: TRBJ2-1
CDR3: CASSLEQGLRPGSNEQFF
DNA: TGTGCCAGCAGCTTAGAACAGGGACTCAGACCGGGCAGCAATGAGCAGTTCTTC

size: many
V: TRBV28
D: -
J: TRBJ1-6
CDR3: CASSSNSPLHF
DNA: TGTGCCAGCAGTTCCAATTCACCCCTCCACTTT

size: many
V: TRBV11-2
D: TRBD2
J: TRBJ2-1
CDR3: CASSPTGLALWEQFF
DNA: TGTGCCAGCAGCCCCACGGGACTAGCCCTTTGGGAGCAGTTCTTC

size: many
V: TRBV5-1
D: -
J: TRBJ2-3
CDR3: CASSTRNTRDTQYF
DNA: TGCGCCAGCAGTACGCGGAACACACGAGATACGCAGTATTTT

size: many
V: TRBV10-3
D: -
J: TRBJ2-1
CDR3: CAISESTDPNEQFF
DNA: TGTGCCATCAGTGAGTCCACCGACCCCAATGAGCAGTTCTTC

size: -
V: TRBV24-1
D: -
J: TRBJ2-1
CDR3: CATSRRETYNEQFF
DNA: TGTGCCACCAGTCGGAGGGAGACCTACAATGAGCAGTTCTTC

size: many
V: TRBV6-5
D: -
J: TRBJ2-3
CDR3: CASSYYVGSADTQYF
DNA: TGTGCCAGCAGTTACTACGTCGGATCGGCAGATACGCAGTATTTT

size: few
V: TRBV19
D: TRBD2
J: TRBJ2-2
CDR3: CASRLAGNGELFF
DNA: TGTGCCAGTCGACTAGCGGGAAACGGGGAGCTGTTTTTT

size: many
V: TRBV20-1
D: TRBD1
J: TRBJ1-1
CDR3: CSARGQGVWTEAFF
DNA: TGCAGTGCTAGAGGGCAGGGGGTTTGGACTGAAGCTTTCTTT

size: many
V: TRBV20-1
D: TRBD2
J: TRBJ2-3
CDR3: CSAKLAGSTDTQYF
DNA: TGCAGTGCTAAACTAGCGGGAAGCACAGATACGCAGTATTTT

size: many
V: TRBV10-3
D: TRBD1
J: TRBJ2-1
CDR3: CAISAGQGAANEQFF
DNA: TGTGCCATCAGTGCGGGACAGGGGGCGGCCAATGAGCAGTTCTTC

size: many
V: TRBV20-1
D: TRBD1
J: TRBJ1-4
CDR3: CSARDGRGFEKLFF
DNA: TGCAGTGCTAGAGATGGCAGGGGGTTTGAAAAACTGTTTTTT

size: many
V: TRBV11-2
D: TRBD2
J: TRBJ2-3
CDR3: CASSMMTGTSGISDTQYF
DNA: TGTGCCAGCAGCATGATGACCGGGACTAGCGGGATTTCGGATACGCAGTATTTT

size: medium-sized
V: TRBV5-6
D: -
J: TRBJ2-1
CDR3: CASSMRGEQFF
DNA: TGTGCCAGCAGCATGCGGGGTGAGCAGTTCTTC

size: few
V: TRBV5-1
D: -
J: TRBJ2-1
CDR3: CASSEPQGYNEQFF
DNA: TGCGCCAGCAGCGAGCCCCAAGGCTACAATGAGCAGTTCTTC

size: many
V: TRBV5-6
D: -
J: TRBJ2-2
CDR3: CASSLGFGGASTGELFF
DNA: TGTGCCAGCAGCTTGGGGTTTGGGGGGGCAAGCACCGGGGAGCTGTTTTTT

size: few
V: TRBV20-1
D: -
J: TRBJ2-3
CDR3: CSARPYGLGTDTQYF
DNA: TGCAGTGCTAGACCTTACGGGCTCGGCACAGATACGCAGTATTTT

size: -
V: TRBV7-6
D: -
J: TRBJ1-3
CDR3: CASSLRDTRNSGNTIYF
DNA: TGTGCCAGCAGCCTACGGGACACGAGGAACTCTGGAAACACCATATATTTT

size: few
V: TRBV6-1
D: -
J: TRBJ2-6
CDR3: CASRTSVSGANVLTF
DNA: TGTGCCAGCAGGACGTCGGTTTCTGGGGCCAACGTCCTGACTTTC

size: many
V: TRBV5-1
D: TRBD1
J: TRBJ2-2
CDR3: CASNQGDTGELFF
DNA: TGCGCCAGCAACCAGGGGGACACCGGGGAGCTGTTTTTT

size: once
V: TRBV20-1
D: -
J: TRBJ2-7
CDR3: CSARSGRTNYEQYF
DNA: TGCAGTGCTAGATCCGGGCGAACCAACTACGAGCAGTACTTC

size: many
V: TRBV7-2
D: -
J: TRBJ2-1
CDR3: CASSLTALDGYNEQFF
DNA: TGTGCCAGCAGCTTAACGGCACTAGATGGTTACAATGAGCAGTTCTTC

size: many
V: TRBV7-3
D: -
J: TRBJ2-2
CDR3: CASSLQSGTGELFF
DNA: TGTGCCAGCAGCTTACAGTCCGGGACCGGGGAGCTGTTTTTT

size: many
V: TRBV12-3/TRBV12-4
D: -
J: TRBJ2-7
CDR3: CASSLVTWNSYEQYF
DNA: TGTGCCAGCAGTTTAGTTACGTGGAACTCCTACGAGCAGTACTTC

size: few
V: TRBV20-1
D: -
J: TRBJ2-5
CDR3: CSARVGGRQETQYF
DNA: TGCAGTGCTAGAGTGGGGGGACGGCAGGAGACCCAGTACTTC

size: few
V: TRBV7-2
D: -
J: TRBJ2-1
CDR3: CASSFRSYNEQFF
DNA: TGTGCCAGCAGCTTCCGTAGCTACAATGAGCAGTTCTTC

size: few
V: TRBV3-1
D: -
J: TRBJ2-3
CDR3: CASSRTPLIQRDTQYF
DNA: TGTGCCAGCAGCCGAACACCTTTGATCCAGAGGGATACGCAGTATTTT

size: many
V: TRBV7-9
D: TRBD2
J: TRBJ2-7
CDR3: CASSLVAGGPYEQYF
DNA: TGTGCCAGCAGCTTAGTGGCGGGAGGGCCGTACGAGCAGTACTTC